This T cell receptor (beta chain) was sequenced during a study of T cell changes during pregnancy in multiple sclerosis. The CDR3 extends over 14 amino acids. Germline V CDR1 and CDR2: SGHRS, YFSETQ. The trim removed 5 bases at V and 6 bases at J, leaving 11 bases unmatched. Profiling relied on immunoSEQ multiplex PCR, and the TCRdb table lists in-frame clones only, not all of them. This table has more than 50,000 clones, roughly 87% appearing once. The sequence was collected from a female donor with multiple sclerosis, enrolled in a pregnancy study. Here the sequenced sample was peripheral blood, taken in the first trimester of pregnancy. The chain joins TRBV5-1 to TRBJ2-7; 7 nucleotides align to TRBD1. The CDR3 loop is CASSSGRQGSEQYF. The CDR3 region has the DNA TGCGCCAGCAGTTCTGGACGACAGGGAAGCGAGCAGTACTTC.